Below are 4 T cell receptor beta chains sequenced from a single sample in a study of CD8 T cells in Susac syndrome. Reverse transcription used roughly 0.45 to 1 ug RNA and random hexamers. TCRdb reanalysed the immunoSEQ multiplex PCR reads using MiXCR and keeps one entry per CDR3 protein. The profile shows roughly 180,000 distinct CDR3 sequences, approximately 94% of them singletons. Sequencing was performed on CD4+ T cells from PBMCs. These receptor sequences come from a human donor in good health.

The J gene is TRBJ2-1, the V gene TRBV7-9, with 9 bases lining up with TRBD1. CDR3 length: 16 amino acids. With 2 bases clipped from V and 5 bases from J, the junction kept 7 bases outside the gene matches. CDR1 is SEHNR, CDR2 FQNEAQ, per germline (reference sequence). The CDR3 spells CASSLIQGQGNNEQFF. CDR3 nucleotide sequence: TGTGCCAGCAGCTTAATCCAGGGACAGGGAAACAATGAGCAGTTCTTC.

V and J are TRBV6-5 and TRBJ1-4; no firm D call. The CDR3 consists of 14 residues. The V gene lost 5 bases and the J gene lost 7 bases, with 14 bases spanning the gap. CDR1 and CDR2 from the germline V gene are MNHEY and SVGAGI. This CDR3 is CASSRARLGEKLFF. The CDR3 DNA is TGTGCCAGCAGTCGGGCCCGCCTCGGTGAAAAACTGTTTTTT.

The V and J genes are TRBV27 and TRBJ2-5, with a tentative D call TRBD1 (6 bases). In germline, CDR1 is MNHEY, CDR2 SMNVEV (reference sequence). V was cut by 6 bases and J by 4 bases, with 18 bases left in between. The CDR3 sequence is 15 residues long. CDR3 bases: TGTGCCAGCAGCCGTCAGGGGTCCGAGGGAGAGACCCAGTACTTC. It translates to CASSRQGSEGETQYF.

The J gene is TRBJ1-5, the V gene TRBV27, with D tentatively TRBD1 (5 bases). Germline values: CDR1 MNHEY, CDR2 SMNVEV (reference sequence). The CDR3 covers 14 residues. V was trimmed by 3 bases and J by 0 bases, leaving 6 bases between them. The CDR3 region has the DNA TGTGCCAGCAGTTTGGGGGTTAGCAATCAGCCCCAGCATTTT. It is translated as CASSLGVSNQPQHF.